A selection of T cell receptor beta chains follows, all from one sample in a study of siplizumab effects on memory and regulatory T cells. Assay: immunoSEQ multiplex PCR; the TCRdb copy retains only in-frame clones and omits some. The sample lists tens of thousands of clones; over 85% were seen once. What was sequenced was CD8+ T cells sorted from blood. These receptors were obtained from a human donor in good health. The CDR3 runs from the conserved cysteine through the conserved F or W. A D gene is named only where the DNA matches it firmly.

v_gene: TRBV27
j_gene: TRBJ1-3
d_gene: TRBD1
CDR3nt: TGTGCCAGCAGTCCCGGGGGACAGTTCTCTGGAAACACCATATATTTT
CDR3aa: CASSPGGQFSGNTIYF

v_gene: TRBV9
j_gene: TRBJ1-2
d_gene: -
CDR3nt: TGTGCCAGCAGCGACCTGTCGTTGCAGGGGAACTATGGCTACACCTTC
CDR3aa: CASSDLSLQGNYGYTF

v_gene: TRBV27
j_gene: TRBJ2-1
d_gene: TRBD2
CDR3nt: TGTGCCAGCAGTTTACTTGGGACTAGCGGCTACAATGAGCAGTTCTTC
CDR3aa: CASSLLGTSGYNEQFF

v_gene: TRBV14
j_gene: TRBJ2-1
d_gene: -
CDR3nt: TGTGCCAGCAGCCGGACCGGGTCCGAGCAGTTCTTC
CDR3aa: CASSRTGSEQFF

v_gene: TRBV10-3
j_gene: TRBJ2-7
d_gene: -
CDR3nt: TGTGCCATCAGTGATCCCAACAGCTACGAGCAGTACTTC
CDR3aa: CAISDPNSYEQYF

v_gene: TRBV9
j_gene: TRBJ2-3
d_gene: TRBD1
CDR3nt: TGTGCCAGCAGCGTCGGGACAGTTATCACAGATACGCAGTATTTT
CDR3aa: CASSVGTVITDTQYF

v_gene: TRBV5-6
j_gene: TRBJ1-2
d_gene: TRBD1
CDR3nt: TGTGCCAGCAGCCGGACAGGTGGAAATGGCTACACCTTC
CDR3aa: CASSRTGGNGYTF

v_gene: TRBV15
j_gene: TRBJ1-1
d_gene: -
CDR3nt: TGTGCCACCAGCCCCACCCGAGGTCACACTGAAGCTTTCTTT
CDR3aa: CATSPTRGHTEAFF

v_gene: TRBV5-6
j_gene: TRBJ2-2
d_gene: -
CDR3nt: TGTGCCAGCAGCTTGGGTCTCACCGGGGAGCTGTTTTTT
CDR3aa: CASSLGLTGELFF

v_gene: TRBV5-1
j_gene: TRBJ1-1
d_gene: TRBD1
CDR3nt: TGCGCCAGCAGCTTGGGACAGGGGTACACTGAAGCTTTCTTT
CDR3aa: CASSLGQGYTEAFF

v_gene: TRBV7-7
j_gene: TRBJ2-1
d_gene: -
CDR3nt: TGTGCTAGCAGCTTAGGCAGTGGCTACAATGAGCAGTTCTTC
CDR3aa: CASSLGSGYNEQFF

v_gene: TRBV6-5
j_gene: TRBJ1-1
d_gene: TRBD1
CDR3nt: TGTGCCAGCAGTTCAGGGGGCGGTTGGACTGAAGCTTTCTTT
CDR3aa: CASSSGGGWTEAFF